This TCR beta chain was recovered during a study of persistence of HIV-infected CD4 T cells. Study observations and caveats: Antigen-responding cells were enriched for degenerate expanded CDR3beta sequences. Within sorted populations, more oligoclonal TCRs accompanied more oligoclonal proviruses.

About this clone: Its antigen remains unidentified.

This was the immunoSEQ version 4 assay in survey mode. The method was immunoSEQ multiplex PCR; TCRdb's version includes in-frame clones alone and lacks a portion of them. This sample yields around 35,000 clones, of which more than 70% are seen a single time; 1.5% to 2% belongs to the top ten. Cells were stimulated with CMV-infected fibroblast lysates at roughly 9.1 ug/mL. Sorted nonresponding memory CD4+ T cells were CD40L-negative, CD69-negative, CD45RO-high. For at least 4 years, plasma HIV-1 RNA was undetectable (<50 copies/mL). Trimming stripped 4 bases from V and 0 bases from J, with 15 bases between. Germline CDR1 reads GTSNPN; CDR2 reads SVGIG (reference sequence). The CDR3 loop spans 16 amino acids.

The receptor was derived from an adult man with HIV who was CMV-seropositive. The sequences come from CD4+ T cells sorted from PBMCs after roughly 17-hour stimulation, collected from a patient who received antiretroviral therapy. The chain is built from TRBV30 and TRBJ2-2; TRBD1 is a possible D gene (6 bases). The CDR3 sequence is CAWNYRDTSNTGELFF. DNA for the CDR3: TGTGCCTGGAACTACCGGGACACCTCGAACACCGGGGAGCTGTTTTTT.